The 14 T cell receptor beta chains below all came from one sample that was sequenced in a study of blood T cells in healthy people across ages. A second PCR of 7 to 11 cycles used a sample-barcoded 5' primer and a J-beta primer mix. TCRdb re-called the 5' RACE reads with MiXCR, one entry per CDR3 protein. The sample consists of under 700,000 distinct CDR3 sequences, 20% to 30% of them appearing once. These sequences were also reported in another study, on T cells of mothers and their children.

Material: blood. The origin of the receptors is a boy aged 5-17 years in good health.

This clonotype has just a few counts. The chain recombines TRBV3-1 with TRBJ2-5, with 13 nucleotides matching TRBD2. The trim removed 5 bases at V and 2 bases at J, leaving 5 bases unmatched. In germline, CDR1 is LGHDT, CDR2 YNNKEL (reference sequence). There are 16 residues in the CDR3. The CDR3 coding sequence is TGTGCCAGCAGCGAGGGACTAGCGGGGATGCAAGAGACCCAGTACTTC. Protein sequence: CASSEGLAGMQETQYF.

This clonotype was observed many times. The V call is TRBV6-1, the J call TRBJ2-5; 7 nucleotides agree with TRBD2. The V and J ends lost 8 bases and 2 bases, in that order; junction bases with no gene match: 5. The CDR3 sequence is 13 residues long. Germline V CDR1 and CDR2: MNHNS, SASEGT. The CDR3, as DNA: TGTGCCAGCTTGCGGGGGTCTCAAGAGACCCAGTACTTC. This codes for CASLRGSQETQYF.

The chain combines TRBV6-2 or TRBV6-3 with TRBJ1-5, with 9 bases fitting TRBD1. Germline CDR1 and CDR2: MNHEY and SVGEGT. The CDR3 has 14 residues. Unmatched junction bases numbered 6, after V lost 7 bases and J lost 5 bases. CDR3 protein: CASTGTGSYQPQHF. The CDR3 DNA reads as TGTGCCAGCACCGGGACAGGGTCTTATCAGCCCCAGCATTTT.

The sample holds a few counts of this clonotype. V is TRBV6-2 or TRBV6-3 and J is TRBJ1-1; D might be TRBD1 (5 bases). V lost 0 bases to trimming and J lost 6 bases, with 23 bases between them. CDR3 length: 18 residues. Germline-derived CDR1 and CDR2 are MNHEY and SVGEGT. CDR3 residues: CASSYSRETSAGDPEAFF. Written as DNA, the CDR3 is TGTGCCAGCAGTTACTCGAGGGAAACTTCGGCGGGGGATCCTGAAGCTTTCTTT.

The chain recombines TRBV27 with TRBJ1-1, with TRBD1 matching over 8 bases. The germline CDR1 and CDR2 sequences are MNHEY and SMNVEV (reference sequence). V was clipped by 6 bases and J by 1 base; unmatched bases: 4. The CDR3 is 14 amino acids. CDR3 loop: CASRLGQENTEAFF. The CDR3, as DNA: TGTGCCAGCAGACTGGGACAGGAGAACACTGAAGCTTTCTTT.

V usage is TRBV27 and J usage is TRBJ2-7, with 10 bases lining up with TRBD1. Trimming at V came to 6 bases and at J to 3 bases, leaving 2 bases not matched to a gene. Per the germline V gene, CDR1 is MNHEY and CDR2 is SMNVEV (reference sequence). CDR3 length: 13 amino acids. The CDR3, as DNA: TGTGCCAGCAGCGGACAGGGGGTCTACGAGCAGTACTTC. Translated: CASSGQGVYEQYF.

There are a few counts of this clonotype. The V gene is TRBV27, the J gene TRBJ2-1; TRBD2 agrees at 13 bases. With 4 bases clipped from V and 8 bases from J, the junction kept 8 bases outside the gene matches. Germline CDR1 MNHEY, CDR2 SMNVEV (reference sequence). The CDR3 runs to 16 residues. CDR3 region: CASSSLWTSGSYEQFF. CDR3 nucleotides: TGTGCCAGCAGTTCCCTGTGGACTAGCGGGAGTTATGAGCAGTTCTTC.

This clonotype occurred a few times. This chain links TRBV7-3 with TRBJ2-1; TRBD2 agrees at 15 bases. With V trimmed by 7 bases and J by 5 bases, 9 bases remained unmatched. Germline V CDR1 and CDR2: SGHTA, FQGTGA. The CDR3 runs to 17 residues. The CDR3 region is CASIPGLAGGGNNEQFF. DNA for the CDR3: TGTGCCAGCATCCCGGGACTAGCGGGAGGAGGGAACAATGAGCAGTTCTTC.

This clonotype came up a few times. This chain links TRBV30 with TRBJ1-6, with D unresolved. With 2 bases removed from V and 9 bases from J, the gap between germline ends came to 17 bases. Germline CDR1 GTSNPN, CDR2 SVGIG (reference sequence). The CDR3 is 15 amino acids. In DNA form, the CDR3 reads TGTGCCTGGAGTTCGGGAGGCCGGTCGATTTCACCCCTCCACTTT. Translating it yields CAWSSGGRSISPLHF.

The CDR3: CASSQTSTSYNEQFF. As DNA, the CDR3 is TGCGCCAGCAGCCAAACTAGCACCTCCTACAATGAGCAGTTCTTC. The chain uses TRBV4-3 and TRBJ2-1; D perhaps matches TRBD2 (6 bases). Trimming stripped 2 bases from V and 0 bases from J, with 8 bases between. Germline V gene lookup returns CDR1 LGHNA and CDR2 YSLEER. This CDR3 is built from 15 residues.

This clonotype was counted between two and nine times. This chain connects TRBV29-1 to TRBJ1-3, with D possibly being TRBD1 (5 bases). This CDR3 contains 15 residues. With 5 bases removed from V and 4 bases from J, the gap between germline ends came to 18 bases. Germline lookup yields CDR1 SQVTM and CDR2 ANQGSEA. CDR3 residues: CSVFDTSRVGNTIYF. The CDR3 region has the DNA TGCAGCGTTTTCGATACCTCCAGGGTGGGAAACACCATATATTTT.

This clonotype was seen only a few times. CDR3 sequence (DNA): TGTGCCAGCAGTGATTTCGGGACCAGTGGCTACACCTTC. It translates to CASSDFGTSGYTF. The V gene is TRBV2, the J gene TRBJ1-2; D is possibly TRBD1 (5 bases). The germline V gene has CDR1 SNHLY and CDR2 FYNNEI. Trimming stripped 3 bases from V and 7 bases from J, with 12 bases between. This CDR3 has 13 residues.

This chain uses TRBV4-3 with TRBJ2-7, with 7 nucleotides matching TRBD2. Trimming removed 3 bases from V and 7 bases from J; junction bases left unmatched: 9. This CDR3 has 14 residues. Per the germline V gene, CDR1 is LGHNA and CDR2 is YSLEER. CDR3 region: CASSQNTRRGEQYF. As DNA, the CDR3 is TGCGCCAGCAGCCAGAACACACGGCGGGGGGAGCAGTACTTC.

The chain joins TRBV7-8 to TRBJ1-3; possible D gene TRBD1, 6 bases. The CDR3 runs 16 residues. Deletions cut 2 bases from V and 0 bases from J, with 11 bases between. The germline V gene encodes CDR1 SGHVS and CDR2 FQNEAQ. The CDR3 DNA is TGTGCCAGCAGCTTAAGACAGGCAATCTCTGGAAACACCATATATTTT. Translation gives CASSLRQAISGNTIYF.